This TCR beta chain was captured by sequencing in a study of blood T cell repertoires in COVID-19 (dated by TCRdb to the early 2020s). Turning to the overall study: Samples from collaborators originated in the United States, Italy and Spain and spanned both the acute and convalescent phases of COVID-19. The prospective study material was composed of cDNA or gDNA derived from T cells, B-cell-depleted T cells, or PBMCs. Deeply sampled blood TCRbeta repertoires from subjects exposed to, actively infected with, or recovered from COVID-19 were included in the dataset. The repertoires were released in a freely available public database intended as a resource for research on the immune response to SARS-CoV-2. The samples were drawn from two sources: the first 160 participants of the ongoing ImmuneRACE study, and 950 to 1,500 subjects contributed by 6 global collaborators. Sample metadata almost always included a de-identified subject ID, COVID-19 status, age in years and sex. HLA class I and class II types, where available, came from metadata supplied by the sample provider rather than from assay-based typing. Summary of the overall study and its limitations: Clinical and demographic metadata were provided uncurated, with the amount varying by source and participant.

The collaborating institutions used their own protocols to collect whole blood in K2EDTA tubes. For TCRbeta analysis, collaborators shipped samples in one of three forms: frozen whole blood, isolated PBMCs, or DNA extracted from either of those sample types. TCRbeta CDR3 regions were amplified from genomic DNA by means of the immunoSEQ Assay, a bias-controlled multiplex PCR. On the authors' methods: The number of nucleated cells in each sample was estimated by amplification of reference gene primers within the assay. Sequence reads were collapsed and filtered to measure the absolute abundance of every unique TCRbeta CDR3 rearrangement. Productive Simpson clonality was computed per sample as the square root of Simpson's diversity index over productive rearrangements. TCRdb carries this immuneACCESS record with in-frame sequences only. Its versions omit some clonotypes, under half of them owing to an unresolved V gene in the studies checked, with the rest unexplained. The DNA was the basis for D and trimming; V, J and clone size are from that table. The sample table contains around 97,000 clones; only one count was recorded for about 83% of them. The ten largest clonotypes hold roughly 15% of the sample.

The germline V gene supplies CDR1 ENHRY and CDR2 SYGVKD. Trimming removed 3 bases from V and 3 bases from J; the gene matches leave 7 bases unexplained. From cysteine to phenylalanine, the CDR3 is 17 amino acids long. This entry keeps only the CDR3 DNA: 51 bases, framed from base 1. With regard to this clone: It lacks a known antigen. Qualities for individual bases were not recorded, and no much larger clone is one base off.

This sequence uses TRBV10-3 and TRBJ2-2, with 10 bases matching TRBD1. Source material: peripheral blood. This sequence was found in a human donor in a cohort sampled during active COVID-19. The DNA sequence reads TGTGCCATCAGTGAATACGGGACAGGGGTAGACACCGGGGAGCTGTTTTTT. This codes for CAISEYGTGVDTGELFF.